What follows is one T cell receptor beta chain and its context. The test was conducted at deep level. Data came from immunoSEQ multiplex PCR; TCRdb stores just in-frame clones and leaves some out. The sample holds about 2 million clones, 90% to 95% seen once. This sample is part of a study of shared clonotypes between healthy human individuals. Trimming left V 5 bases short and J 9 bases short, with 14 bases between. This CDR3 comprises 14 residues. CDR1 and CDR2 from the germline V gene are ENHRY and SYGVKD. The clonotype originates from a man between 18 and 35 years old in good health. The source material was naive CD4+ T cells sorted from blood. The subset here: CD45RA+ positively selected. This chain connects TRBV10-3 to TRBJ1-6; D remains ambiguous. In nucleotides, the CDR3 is TGTGCCATCAGTCCGGGCCAGACCCTTTCACCCCTCCACTTT. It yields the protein CAISPGQTLSPLHF.